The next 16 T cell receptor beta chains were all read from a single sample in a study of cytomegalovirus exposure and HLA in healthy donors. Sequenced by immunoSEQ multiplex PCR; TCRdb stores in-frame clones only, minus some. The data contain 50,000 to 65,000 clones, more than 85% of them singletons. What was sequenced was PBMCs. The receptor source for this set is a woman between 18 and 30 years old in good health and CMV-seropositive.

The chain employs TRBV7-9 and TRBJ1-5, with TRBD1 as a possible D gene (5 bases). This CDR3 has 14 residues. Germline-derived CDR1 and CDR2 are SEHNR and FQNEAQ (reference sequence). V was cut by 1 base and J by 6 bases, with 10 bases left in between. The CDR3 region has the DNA TGTGCCAGCAGCTTAGATGGGGGGGGTCAGCCCCAGCATTTT. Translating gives CASSLDGGGQPQHF.

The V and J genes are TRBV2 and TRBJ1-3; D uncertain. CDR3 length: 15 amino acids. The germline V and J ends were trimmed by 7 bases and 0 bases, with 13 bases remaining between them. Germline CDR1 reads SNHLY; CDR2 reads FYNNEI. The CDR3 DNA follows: TGTGCCAGCACCACCGGCAGAGGCTCTGGAAACACCATATATTTT. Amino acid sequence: CASTTGRGSGNTIYF.

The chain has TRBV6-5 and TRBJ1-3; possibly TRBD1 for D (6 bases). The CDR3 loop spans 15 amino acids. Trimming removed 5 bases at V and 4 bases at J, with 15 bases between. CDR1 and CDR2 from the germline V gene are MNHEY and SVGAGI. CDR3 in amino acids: CASSPTGIIGNTIYF. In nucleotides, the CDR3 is TGTGCCAGCAGTCCGACAGGTATAATCGGAAACACCATATATTTT.

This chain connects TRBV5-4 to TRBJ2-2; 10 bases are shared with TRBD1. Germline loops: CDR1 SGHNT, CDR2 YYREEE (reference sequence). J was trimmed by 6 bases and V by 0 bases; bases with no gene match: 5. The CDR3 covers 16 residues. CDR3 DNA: TGTGCCAGCAGCTTGGGGGACAGGGGTATCCCCGGGGAGCTGTTTTTT. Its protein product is CASSLGDRGIPGELFF.

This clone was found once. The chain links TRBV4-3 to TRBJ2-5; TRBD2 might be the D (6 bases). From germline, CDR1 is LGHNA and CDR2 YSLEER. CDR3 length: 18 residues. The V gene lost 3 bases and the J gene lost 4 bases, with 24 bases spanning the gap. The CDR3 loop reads CASSQARGIRGSGETQYF. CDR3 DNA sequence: TGCGCCAGCAGCCAGGCCCGGGGGATCCGAGGGAGCGGAGAGACCCAGTACTTC.

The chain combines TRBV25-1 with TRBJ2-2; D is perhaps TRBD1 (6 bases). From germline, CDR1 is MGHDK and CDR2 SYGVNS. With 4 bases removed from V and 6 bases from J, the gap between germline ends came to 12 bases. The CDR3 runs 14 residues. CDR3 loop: CASSAGQSPGELFF. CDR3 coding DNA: TGTGCCAGCAGTGCAGGACAGAGCCCCGGGGAGCTGTTTTTT.

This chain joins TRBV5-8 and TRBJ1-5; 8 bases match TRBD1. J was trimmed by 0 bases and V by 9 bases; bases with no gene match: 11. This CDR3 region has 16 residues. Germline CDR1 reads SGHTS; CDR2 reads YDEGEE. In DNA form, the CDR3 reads TGTGCCACCGAATGGGGCAGGGGGCTTAGCAATCAGCCCCAGCATTTT. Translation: CATEWGRGLSNQPQHF. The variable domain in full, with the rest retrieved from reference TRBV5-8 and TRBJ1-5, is EAGVTQSPTHLIKTRGQQATLRCSPISGHTSVYWYQQALGLGLQFLLWYDEGEERNRGNFPPRFSGRQFPNYSSELNVNALELEDSALYLCATEWGRGLSNQPQHFGDGTRLSIL.

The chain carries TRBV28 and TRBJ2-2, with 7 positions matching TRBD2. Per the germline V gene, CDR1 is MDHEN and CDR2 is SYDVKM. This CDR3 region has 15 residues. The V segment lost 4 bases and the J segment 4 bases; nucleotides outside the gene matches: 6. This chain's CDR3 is CASSSGGTGTGELFF. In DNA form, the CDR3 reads TGTGCCAGCAGTTCCGGGGGGACGGGCACCGGGGAGCTGTTTTTT.

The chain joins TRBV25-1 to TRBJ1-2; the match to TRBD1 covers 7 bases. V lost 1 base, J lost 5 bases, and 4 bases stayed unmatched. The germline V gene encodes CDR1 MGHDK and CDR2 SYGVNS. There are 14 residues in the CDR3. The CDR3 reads CASSESRDRYGYTF. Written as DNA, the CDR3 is TGTGCCAGCAGTGAATCAAGGGACAGATATGGCTACACCTTC.

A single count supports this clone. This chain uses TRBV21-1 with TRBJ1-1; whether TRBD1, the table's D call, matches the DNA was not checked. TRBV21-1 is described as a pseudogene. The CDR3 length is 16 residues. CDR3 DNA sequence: TGTGCCAGCAGCAAAATAGGGGGACATATGAACACTGAAGCTTTCTTT. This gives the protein CASSKIGGHMNTEAFF.

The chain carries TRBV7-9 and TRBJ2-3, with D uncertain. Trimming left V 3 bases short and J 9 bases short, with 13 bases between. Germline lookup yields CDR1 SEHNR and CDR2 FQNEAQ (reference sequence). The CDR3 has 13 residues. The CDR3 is CASSLGLLPTQYF. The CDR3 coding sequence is TGTGCCAGCAGCTTGGGCCTATTGCCCACGCAGTATTTT.

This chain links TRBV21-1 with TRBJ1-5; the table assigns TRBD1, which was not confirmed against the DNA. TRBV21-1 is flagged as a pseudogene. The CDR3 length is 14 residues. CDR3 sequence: CASSCRSRNQPQHF. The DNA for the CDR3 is TGTGCCAGCTCTTGCAGGTCTCGCAATCAGCCCCAGCATTTT.

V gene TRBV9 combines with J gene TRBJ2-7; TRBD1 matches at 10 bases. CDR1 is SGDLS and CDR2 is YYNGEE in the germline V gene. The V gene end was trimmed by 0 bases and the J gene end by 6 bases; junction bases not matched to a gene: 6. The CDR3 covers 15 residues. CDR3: CASSVGSGQGLEQYF. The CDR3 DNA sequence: TGTGCCAGCAGCGTAGGATCGGGACAGGGGCTCGAGCAGTACTTC.

DNA for the CDR3: TGTGCAAGTCGCTTGGGGGGCGTTCCTAGCGGGAGAAGCTCCTACGAGCAGTACTTC. Encoded protein: CASRLGGVPSGRSSYEQYF. This chain connects TRBV12-2 to TRBJ2-7; the D segment call TRBD2 is taken from the table without a DNA check. TRBV12-2 is noted as a pseudogene. The CDR3 loop spans 19 amino acids.

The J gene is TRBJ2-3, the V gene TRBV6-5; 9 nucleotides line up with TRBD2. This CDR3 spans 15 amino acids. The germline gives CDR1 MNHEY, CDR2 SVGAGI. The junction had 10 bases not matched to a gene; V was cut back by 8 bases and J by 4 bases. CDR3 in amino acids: CASSVAGGLSDTQYF. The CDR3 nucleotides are TGTGCCAGCTCCGTTGCGGGGGGGTTATCAGATACGCAGTATTTT.

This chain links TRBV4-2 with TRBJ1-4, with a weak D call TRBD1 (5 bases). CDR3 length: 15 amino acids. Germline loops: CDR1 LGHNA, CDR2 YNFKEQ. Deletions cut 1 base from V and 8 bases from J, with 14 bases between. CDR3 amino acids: CASSQVQGVWEKLFF. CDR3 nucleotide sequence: TGTGCCAGCAGCCAAGTCCAGGGTGTATGGGAAAAACTGTTTTTT.